This T cell receptor (beta chain) was sequenced in a study of blood T cell repertoires in COVID-19. In the original analysis: The authors estimated nucleated cell counts from reference gene primer amplification. This table comes from immunoSEQ multiplex PCR, and its TCRdb copy is limited to in-frame clones, with some not included. V and J calls and clone size come straight from that table; D and trimming were deduced from the DNA. The data hold hundreds of thousands of clones, with 80% to 90% observed a single time. The germline CDR1 and CDR2 sequences are SGHRS and YFSETQ. V trimming: 0 bases; J trimming: 8 bases; junction bases outside the gene matches: 14. The CDR3 totals 17 residues. Before being deemed recovered, Cohort 3 donors had two negative PCRs, clearance, or symptom resolution.

The chain is built from TRBV5-1 and TRBJ1-2; 9 positions match TRBD1. The sequence came from a man under 40 who had recovered from COVID-19. The specimen was PBMCs or T cells enriched from blood (not recorded which). The CDR3 DNA is TGCGCCAGCAGCTTGGCCGGGACAGGGATCCAGGGGGGCGGCTACACCTTC. Translated, it gives CASSLAGTGIQGGGYTF. The complete variable domain, with remaining parts taken from reference TRBV5-1 and TRBJ1-2, reads KAGVTQTPRYLIKTRGQQVTLSCSPISGHRSVSWYQQTPGQGLQFLFEYFSETQRNKGNFPGRFSGRQFSNSRSEMNVSTLELGDSALYLCASSLAGTGIQGGGYTFGSGTRLTVV.